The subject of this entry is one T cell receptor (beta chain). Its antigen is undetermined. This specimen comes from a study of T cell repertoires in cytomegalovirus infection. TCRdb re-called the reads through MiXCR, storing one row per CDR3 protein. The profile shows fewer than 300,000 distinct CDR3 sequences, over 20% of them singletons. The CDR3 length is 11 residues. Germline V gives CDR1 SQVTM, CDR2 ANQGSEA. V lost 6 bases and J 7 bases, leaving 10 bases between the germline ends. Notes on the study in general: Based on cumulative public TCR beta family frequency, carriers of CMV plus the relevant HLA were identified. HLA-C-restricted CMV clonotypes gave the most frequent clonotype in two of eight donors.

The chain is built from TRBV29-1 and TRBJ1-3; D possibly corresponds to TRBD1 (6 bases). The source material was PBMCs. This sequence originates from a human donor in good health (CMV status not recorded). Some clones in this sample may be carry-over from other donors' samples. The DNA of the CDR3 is TGCAGCGTGCACAGGGTCAACACCATATATTTT. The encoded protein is CSVHRVNTIYF.